The 18 T cell receptor beta chains below all came from one sample that was sequenced in a study of T cells in Graves' hyperthyroidism and ophthalmopathy. RNA transcripts gave rise to amplified TCR beta CDR3 regions. The HTBI set primed first-round TCR CDR3 RT-PCR. From the multiplex PCR reads, TCRdb called clonotypes with MiXCR, one entry per CDR3 protein. There are over 250,000 distinct CDR3 sequences in the sample; about an eighth occur only once, and around 32% lies in the top ten. Sample: blood. The receptor source for this set is a woman aged 40 to 50 with Graves' ophthalmopathy.

As regards this clonotype: It is likely a read error, because the conserved phenylalanine at the end of the CDR3 is missing. The V gene is TRBV20-1, the J gene TRBJ2-7; 9 bases are shared with TRBD2. V lost 6 bases to trimming and J lost 2 bases; unmatched junction nucleotides: 23. The germline gives CDR1 DFQATT, CDR2 SNEGSKA (reference sequence). The CDR3 sequence is 19 residues long. Here the CDR3 reads CSALPSWRLAGTITYEQYL. CDR3 in DNA: TGCAGTGCCCTACCCAGTTGGCGGCTAGCGGGAACGATTACCTACGAGCAGTACCTC.

This clonotype was seen at least ten times. The J gene is TRBJ1-1, the V gene TRBV6-2 or TRBV6-3, with D unclear. Germline values: CDR1 MNHEY, CDR2 SVGEGT. This CDR3 contains 13 residues. V lost 2 bases and J 1 base, leaving 5 bases between the germline ends. In nucleotides, the CDR3 is TGTGCCAGCAGTTACCTGTCGAACACTGAAGCTTTCTTT. Translation: CASSYLSNTEAFF.

This clonotype was counted between two and nine times. The chain links TRBV2 to TRBJ2-1, with 12 bases aligning to TRBD2. The CDR3 contains 16 residues. Germline V gene data show CDR1 as SNHLY and CDR2 as FYNNEI. The J segment lost 5 bases and the V segment lost 3 bases, leaving 5 bases of the junction unmatched. The DNA of the CDR3 is TGTGCCAGCAGTGATACCCTAGCGGGGGGGGACAATGAGCAGTTCTTC. Protein sequence: CASSDTLAGGDNEQFF. The full variable domain, rest sourced from reference TRBV2 and TRBJ2-1, is EPEVTQTPSHQVTQMGQEVILRCVPISNHLYFYWYRQILGQKVEFLVSFYNNEISEKSEIFDDQFSVERPDGSNFTLKIRSTKLEDSAMYFCASSDTLAGGDNEQFFGPGTRLTVL.

This clonotype appeared many times. The chain has TRBV3-1 and TRBJ1-2; D not resolved. V lost 1 base and J lost 7, with 13 bases in between. Germline V gene sequence: CDR1 LGHDT, CDR2 YNNKEL (reference sequence). This CDR3 has 14 residues. The CDR3 reads CASSQGSTGAGYTF. The CDR3, as DNA: TGTGCCAGCAGCCAAGGGTCGACGGGCGCTGGCTACACCTTC.

The V gene is TRBV10-3, the J gene TRBJ2-2; TRBD1 agrees at 8 bases. Germline-derived CDR1 and CDR2 are ENHRY and SYGVKD. V trimming: 7 bases; J trimming: 3 bases; junction bases outside the gene matches: 7. The CDR3 has 15 residues. CDR3 in amino acids: CAITEGQGHTGELFF. The CDR3 coding sequence is TGTGCCATCACGGAAGGACAGGGACACACCGGGGAGCTGTTTTTT.

This clonotype was seen just once. The chain links TRBV15 to TRBJ2-3; no reliable D call. From germline, CDR1 is LNHNV and CDR2 YYDKDF (reference sequence). V shed 3 bases and J shed 8 bases, with 18 bases lying between them. The CDR3 has 15 residues. CDR3 loop: CATSRFSTEAGTQYF. The DNA of the CDR3 is TGTGCCACCAGCAGGTTTAGCACTGAGGCAGGTACGCAGTATTTT.

This clonotype was observed many times. The genes are TRBV6-1 and TRBJ2-7; 10 nucleotides line up with TRBD2. In germline, CDR1 is MNHNS, CDR2 SASEGT. CDR3 length: 16 residues. The junction had 10 bases not matched to a gene; V was cut back by 6 bases and J by 2 bases. CDR3 amino acids: CASRAGLAGEAYEQYF. In DNA, the CDR3 is TGTGCCAGCAGGGCCGGGCTAGCGGGAGAGGCCTACGAGCAGTACTTC.

This clonotype was detected many times. This chain links TRBV29-1 with TRBJ2-1; D gene uncertain. Germline assignment: CDR1 SQVTM and CDR2 ANQGSEA. This CDR3 contains 10 residues. Trimming removed 7 bases at V and 5 bases at J, with 6 bases between. The DNA of the CDR3 is TGCAGCGCAACTAACAATGAGCAGTTCTTC. The encoded protein is CSATNNEQFF.

This clonotype was seen at least ten times. The chain is built from TRBV27 and TRBJ1-1; 9 bases are shared with TRBD1. The CDR3 totals 14 residues. Per the germline V gene, CDR1 is MNHEY and CDR2 is SMNVEV (reference sequence). V shed 5 bases, J shed 10 bases, and the junction held 11 bases outside the gene matches. Here the CDR3 DNA reads TGTGCCAGCAGTGCCCCGGGACAGGGCATCCGAGCTTTCTTT. Translation gives CASSAPGQGIRAFF.

There are many counts of this clonotype. This chain joins TRBV12-3 or TRBV12-4 and TRBJ2-7, with 7 bases that match TRBD1. This CDR3 is built from 13 residues. J gave up 7 bases and V 5 bases, and 8 bases lay outside the gene matches. The CDR3 coding sequence is TGTGCCAGCAGTCGAGACAGGGTGGGGGAGCAGTACTTC. This sequence encodes CASSRDRVGEQYF.

In this sample, this clonotype turned up a few times. V gene TRBV24-1 combines with J gene TRBJ2-1; unclear D gene. The CDR3 sequence is 17 residues long. Germline V gives CDR1 KGHDR, CDR2 SFDVKD. V gave up 3 bases and J gave up 4 bases, with 18 bases separating them. CDR3 sequence (DNA): TGTGCCACCAGTGATCAATTGACTGGTGGTGGGTACAATGAGCAGTTCTTC. The encoded protein is CATSDQLTGGGYNEQFF.

This clonotype was seen more than once but under ten times. The J gene is TRBJ2-4, the V gene TRBV7-9, with 10 bases that match TRBD1. Germline CDR1 and CDR2: SEHNR and FQNEAQ (reference sequence). The CDR3 spans 18 residues. Losses at the gene ends were 1 base for V and 4 bases for J; bases not matched to a gene: 10. Here the CDR3 reads CASSLGFGTGASKNIQYF. In DNA, the CDR3 is TGTGCCAGCAGCTTAGGCTTCGGGACAGGGGCATCAAAAAACATTCAGTACTTC. The whole variable domain, filled in from reference TRBV7-9 and TRBJ2-4, reads DTGVSQNPRHKITKRGQNVTFRCDPISEHNRLYWYRQTLGQGPEFLTYFQNEAQLEKSRLLSDRFSAERPKGSFSTLEIQRTEQGDSAMYLCASSLGFGTGASKNIQYFGAGTRLSVL.

This clonotype has at least ten counts. The CDR3 DNA reads as TGTGCCAGCAGCGTGACAGAGGATATTAATTCACCCCTCCACTTT. Its protein product is CASSVTEDINSPLHF. V usage is TRBV28 and J usage is TRBJ1-6; D possibly corresponds to TRBD1 (5 bases). V dropped 6 bases and J dropped 6 bases, with 15 bases sitting between them. Germline loops: CDR1 MDHEN, CDR2 SYDVKM. The CDR3 extends over 15 amino acids.

The V call is TRBV5-1, the J call TRBJ1-1; weak D call: TRBD1 (6 bases). The V gene's germline CDR1 is SGHRS and CDR2 YFSETQ. The ends were cut back, 3 bases at V and 0 bases at J, with 12 bases in the middle. The CDR3 runs 15 residues. The CDR3: CASSSVGQLNTEAFF. The CDR3 nucleotides are TGCGCCAGCAGCTCGGTAGGACAGTTGAACACTGAAGCTTTCTTT.

The CDR3 sequence is CASRLAGGPGNEQFF. CDR3 DNA sequence: TGTGCCAGCAGACTAGCGGGAGGGCCCGGGAATGAGCAGTTCTTC. V usage is TRBV19 and J usage is TRBJ2-1; 14 nucleotides line up with TRBD2. This CDR3 comprises 15 residues. The trim removed 9 bases at V and 7 bases at J, leaving 8 bases unmatched. From germline, CDR1 is LNHDA and CDR2 SQIVND (reference sequence). Using reference TRBV19 and TRBJ2-1 for the parts outside the CDR3, the full variable domain is DGGITQSPKYLFRKEGQNVTLSCEQNLNHDAMYWYRQDPGQGLRLIYYSQIVNDFQKGDIAEGYSVSREKKESFPLTVTSAQKNPTAFYLCASRLAGGPGNEQFFGPGTRLTVL.

This clonotype was seen ten or more times. The genes are TRBV7-2 and TRBJ2-3; 11 bases agree with TRBD2. Germline V gene data show CDR1 as SGHTA and CDR2 as FQGNSA. The V segment lost 5 bases and the J segment 0 bases; nucleotides outside the gene matches: 4. The length of the CDR3 is 16 residues. The CDR3 loop is CASSVGLAESTDTQYF. DNA of the CDR3: TGTGCCAGCAGCGTGGGACTAGCGGAAAGCACAGATACGCAGTATTTT.

This clonotype was recorded a few times. The genes are TRBV19 and TRBJ1-6, with a tentative D call TRBD1 (5 bases). Germline V CDR1 and CDR2: LNHDA, SQIVND (reference sequence). Deletions cut 3 bases from V and 3 bases from J, with 18 bases between. The CDR3 is made up of 18 amino acids. The CDR3 region is CASSIQGLILDYNSPLHF. CDR3 bases: TGTGCCAGTAGTATTCAGGGTTTGATCTTAGACTATAATTCACCCCTCCACTTT. The entire variable domain, with the rest obtained from reference TRBV19 and TRBJ1-6, is as follows: DGGITQSPKYLFRKEGQNVTLSCEQNLNHDAMYWYRQDPGQGLRLIYYSQIVNDFQKGDIAEGYSVSREKKESFPLTVTSAQKNPTAFYLCASSIQGLILDYNSPLHFGNGTRLTVT.

The chain uses TRBV6-1 and TRBJ2-7; TRBD1 matches 8 bases. V lost 4 bases and J lost 3; bases outside the gene matches: 8. This CDR3 is 15 amino acids long. Germline CDR1 is MNHNS and CDR2 is SASEGT. The chain's CDR3 is CASSGGQGVIYEQYF. CDR3 bases: TGTGCCAGCAGTGGTGGACAGGGAGTAATCTACGAGCAGTACTTC.